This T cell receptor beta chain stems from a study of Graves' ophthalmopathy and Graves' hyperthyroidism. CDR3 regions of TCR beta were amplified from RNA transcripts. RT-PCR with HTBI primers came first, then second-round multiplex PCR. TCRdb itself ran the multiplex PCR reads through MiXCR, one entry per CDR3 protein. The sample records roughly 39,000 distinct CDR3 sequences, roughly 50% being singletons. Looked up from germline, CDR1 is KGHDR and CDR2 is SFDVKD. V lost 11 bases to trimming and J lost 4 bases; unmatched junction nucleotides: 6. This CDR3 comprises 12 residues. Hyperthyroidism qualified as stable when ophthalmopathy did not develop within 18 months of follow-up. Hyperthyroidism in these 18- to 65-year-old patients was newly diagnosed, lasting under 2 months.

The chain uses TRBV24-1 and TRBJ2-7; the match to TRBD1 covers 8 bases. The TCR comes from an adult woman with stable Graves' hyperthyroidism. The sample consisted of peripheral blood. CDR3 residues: CASVRTGYEQYF. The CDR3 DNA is TGTGCCAGCGTCCGGACAGGGTACGAGCAGTACTTC.